The text below deals with one T cell receptor beta chain. Its antigen is undetermined. The data were taken from a study of cytomegalovirus exposure and HLA in healthy donors. Germline CDR1 is SGHRS and CDR2 is YFSETQ. The CDR3 has 13 residues. V lost 2 bases, J lost 2 bases, and 0 bases stayed unmatched. Findings and caveats of the study: Segments of the TCR beta V type were, in most cases, productive about 87% or about 30% of the time in an earlier analysis.

The PCR had 60 Vbeta and 13 Jbeta primers. The repertoire was sequenced with immunoSEQ multiplex PCR; TCRdb's copy has only in-frame clones and lacks some. The repertoire holds 90,000 to 100,000 clones, over 65% seen once, with 3% to 5% in the top ten. J is TRBJ2-7 and V is TRBV5-1; 8 nucleotides match TRBD1. The sequence was collected from a man in his thirties or forties in good health and CMV-seronegative. The sequencing input was PBMCs. Here the CDR3 DNA reads TGCGCCAGCAGCTTACAGGGGGCCTACGAGCAGTACTTC. Residues: CASSLQGAYEQYF.